These T cell receptor beta chains were read from a single sample in a study of cytomegalovirus exposure and HLA in healthy donors. The assay was immunoSEQ multiplex PCR, and TCRdb's table has in-frame clones only and misses some. The profile shows about 310,000 clones, over 75% of them singletons. Sequencing used PBMCs. The origin of the receptors is a man under 40 in good health and CMV-seronegative. Both conserved end residues are part of each CDR3. The D gene is left open where the match is weak. Expanded clones are given a class, and other clones once, few, many or no size at all.

j_gene: TRBJ1-1
d_gene: .
abundance: once
v_gene: TRBV11-3
CDR3aa: CASSLSLDTEAFF
CDR3nt: TGTGCCAGCAGCTTATCCCTTGACACTGAAGCTTTCTTT

j_gene: TRBJ2-2
d_gene: .
abundance: .
v_gene: TRBV6-6
CDR3aa: CATTKTDSKELFF
CDR3nt: TGTGCCACCACGAAAACGGACAGCAAGGAGCTGTTTTTT

j_gene: TRBJ2-7
d_gene: TRBD1
abundance: .
v_gene: TRBV6-6
CDR3aa: CASSKPGQGYEQYF
CDR3nt: TGTGCCAGCAGCAAACCGGGACAGGGCTACGAGCAGTACTTC

j_gene: TRBJ1-4
d_gene: .
abundance: .
v_gene: TRBV7-9
CDR3aa: CASSLGGEKLFF
CDR3nt: TGTGCCAGCAGCTTGGGGGGTGAAAAACTGTTTTTT

j_gene: TRBJ1-6
d_gene: .
abundance: once
v_gene: TRBV5-8
CDR3aa: CASSFTGNPPLHF
CDR3nt: TGTGCCAGCAGCTTTACAGGGAATCCACCCCTCCACTTT

j_gene: TRBJ1-1
d_gene: .
abundance: .
v_gene: TRBV18
CDR3aa: CASSPWTFGLNMNTEAFF
CDR3nt: TGTGCCAGCTCACCATGGACATTTGGGTTAAACATGAACACTGAAGCTTTCTTT

j_gene: TRBJ2-3
d_gene: .
abundance: .
v_gene: TRBV11-2
CDR3aa: CASSLGGGATDTQYF
CDR3nt: TGTGCCAGCAGCTTAGGTGGGGGGGCCACAGATACGCAGTATTTT

j_gene: TRBJ1-5
d_gene: TRBD1
abundance: .
v_gene: TRBV4-3
CDR3aa: CASSQGTGDSNQPQHF
CDR3nt: TGCGCCAGCAGCCAAGGGACAGGAGATAGCAATCAGCCCCAGCATTTT

j_gene: TRBJ2-5
d_gene: TRBD2
abundance: .
v_gene: TRBV11-2
CDR3aa: CASSLVAGGSRETQYF
CDR3nt: TGTGCCAGCAGCTTAGTAGCGGGGGGATCTCGGGAGACCCAGTACTTC

j_gene: TRBJ2-7
d_gene: TRBD1
abundance: .
v_gene: TRBV6-5
CDR3aa: CASSYLRDRGRYEQYF
CDR3nt: TGTGCCAGCAGTTACCTAAGGGACAGGGGCCGCTACGAGCAGTACTTC

j_gene: TRBJ1-6
d_gene: .
abundance: few
v_gene: TRBV6-1
CDR3aa: CASSATDSSYNSPLHF
CDR3nt: TGTGCCAGCAGTGCCACAGACAGCTCCTATAATTCACCCCTCCACTTT

j_gene: TRBJ2-7
d_gene: TRBD1
abundance: .
v_gene: TRBV5-6
CDR3aa: CASSSWDRLYEQYF
CDR3nt: TGTGCCAGCAGCTCTTGGGACAGGCTCTACGAGCAGTACTTC

j_gene: TRBJ2-1
d_gene: TRBD1
abundance: .
v_gene: TRBV7-2
CDR3aa: CASSTRFGQVAGEQFF
CDR3nt: TGTGCCAGCAGCACCCGATTTGGACAGGTCGCGGGTGAGCAGTTCTTC

j_gene: TRBJ1-2
d_gene: TRBD1
abundance: once
v_gene: TRBV6-5
CDR3aa: CASSRDRDRGYTF
CDR3nt: TGTGCCAGCAGCCGAGACAGGGATCGTGGCTACACCTTC

j_gene: TRBJ2-7
d_gene: TRBD2
abundance: .
v_gene: TRBV29-1
CDR3aa: CSASGVYSYEQYF
CDR3nt: TGCAGCGCGAGCGGGGTTTACTCCTACGAGCAGTACTTC

j_gene: TRBJ2-5
d_gene: TRBD2
abundance: few
v_gene: TRBV7-2
CDR3aa: CASSLGAGGPNQETQYF
CDR3nt: TGTGCCAGCAGCTTGGGAGCGGGGGGACCCAACCAAGAGACCCAGTACTTC

j_gene: TRBJ1-1
d_gene: .
abundance: .
v_gene: TRBV19
CDR3aa: CASRPGGSTEAFF
CDR3nt: TGTGCCAGTCGACCGGGGGGCTCCACTGAAGCTTTCTTT

j_gene: TRBJ2-7
d_gene: TRBD1
abundance: .
v_gene: TRBV25-1
CDR3aa: CASSAGQGESLGYEQYF
CDR3nt: TGTGCCAGCAGTGCGGGACAGGGCGAGAGCCTGGGTTACGAGCAGTACTTC

j_gene: TRBJ2-3
d_gene: TRBD2
abundance: .
v_gene: TRBV7-2
CDR3aa: CASSPAGRADTQYF
CDR3nt: TGTGCCAGCAGCCCCGCAGGGAGGGCAGATACGCAGTATTTT

j_gene: TRBJ1-2
d_gene: .
abundance: .
v_gene: TRBV9
CDR3aa: CASSVAGGGGYTF
CDR3nt: TGTGCCAGCAGCGTAGCGGGAGGAGGCGGCTACACCTTC

j_gene: TRBJ2-7
d_gene: .
abundance: .
v_gene: TRBV19
CDR3aa: CASSILDSYEQYF
CDR3nt: TGTGCCAGTAGTATACTAGACAGCTACGAGCAGTACTTC

j_gene: TRBJ1-4
d_gene: .
abundance: .
v_gene: TRBV4-2
CDR3aa: CASSQDLTAFATNEKLFF
CDR3nt: TGTGCCAGCAGCCAAGATTTAACAGCCTTTGCAACTAATGAAAAACTGTTTTTT

j_gene: TRBJ2-5
d_gene: TRBD2
abundance: .
v_gene: TRBV2
CDR3aa: CASSVSLAGWETQYF
CDR3nt: TGTGCCAGCAGTGTGTCATTAGCGGGATGGGAGACCCAGTACTTC